The 27 T cell receptor beta chains below were found in one sample sequenced in a study of T cell responses to AZD1222 COVID-19 vaccine. The assay was immunoSEQ multiplex PCR, and TCRdb's table has in-frame clones only and misses some. The table shows roughly 100,000 clones, with 82% occurring only once. The sequencing here drew on peripheral blood, taken on day 0 of AZD1222 vaccination. The receptors derive from an adult in good health.

This clone was seen a few times. Other DNA sequences in this specimen translate into the identical CDR3. The chain links TRBV12-3 or TRBV12-4 to TRBJ1-2, with D unclear. This CDR3 spans 13 amino acids. V lost 5 bases and J 0 bases, leaving 7 bases between the germline ends. CDR3 region: CASSRDTNYGYTF. In DNA form, the CDR3 reads TGTGCCAGCAGTCGGGATACTAACTATGGCTACACCTTC.

This clone turned up a few times. The J gene is TRBJ2-1, the V gene TRBV4-3; 9 bases agree with TRBD2. The V segment lost 4 bases and the J segment 8 bases; nucleotides outside the gene matches: 12. Germline V gene lookup returns CDR1 LGHNA and CDR2 YSLEER. This CDR3 comprises 16 residues. This CDR3 is CASSLGGAGGLDEQFF. Here the CDR3 DNA reads TGCGCCAGCAGCCTCGGTGGGGCGGGGGGGCTTGATGAGCAGTTCTTC.

This clone has a handful of counts. The V gene is TRBV9, the J gene TRBJ1-3; D gene uncertain. The CDR3 has 15 residues. V gave up 0 bases and J gave up 0 bases, with 7 bases separating them. Germline loops: CDR1 SGDLS, CDR2 YYNGEE. CDR3 in amino acids: CASSVGQTSGNTIYF. CDR3 coding DNA: TGTGCCAGCAGCGTAGGTCAGACCTCTGGAAACACCATATATTTT.

This chain links TRBV7-2 with TRBJ2-7; D may be TRBD1 or TRBD2 (5 bases each). Germline loops: CDR1 SGHTA, CDR2 FQGNSA. V lost 3 bases and J lost 3, with 15 bases in between. The CDR3 covers 15 residues. For the CDR3, the DNA is TGTGCCAGCAGCTTGGCCGGGACGCCTTACTACGAGCAGTACTTC. Amino acids: CASSLAGTPYYEQYF.

This clone was seen a few times. This chain links TRBV7-2 with TRBJ1-2; 10 bases agree with TRBD1. Germline loops: CDR1 SGHTA, CDR2 FQGNSA. The CDR3 contains 14 residues. With 4 bases clipped from V and 6 bases from J, the junction kept 5 bases outside the gene matches. CDR3 sequence: CASSSDRGLNGYTF. The CDR3 DNA reads TGTGCCAGCAGCTCTGACAGGGGGCTGAATGGCTACACCTTC.

The gene calls are TRBV29-1 and TRBJ1-2, with D perhaps matching TRBD1 (5 bases). The CDR3 loop spans 10 amino acids. Trimming stripped 5 bases from V and 8 bases from J, with 9 bases between. The V gene's germline CDR1 is SQVTM and CDR2 ANQGSEA. DNA of the CDR3: TGCAGCGTTTTAGGGACGGGCTACACCTTC. Protein product: CSVLGTGYTF.

The CDR3 region is CASSYDWGTEAFF. The CDR3 DNA reads TGTGCCAGCAGTTATGACTGGGGGACTGAAGCTTTCTTT. The chain is built from TRBV6-2 or TRBV6-3 and TRBJ1-1; weak D call: TRBD1 (5 bases). Germline CDR1 and CDR2: MNHEY and SVGEGT. The V and J ends lost 3 bases and 5 bases respectively, with 10 bases between them. The CDR3 sequence is 13 residues long.

The J gene is TRBJ2-2, the V gene TRBV5-4; D is perhaps TRBD1 (5 bases). The V end lost 3 bases, the J end lost 8 bases, and 11 bases lay between the germline ends. The CDR3 length is 13 residues. Looked up from germline, CDR1 is SGHNT and CDR2 is YYREEE (reference sequence). The CDR3: CASSSTGRGELFF. The DNA of the CDR3 is TGTGCCAGCAGCTCAACAGGAAGGGGGGAGCTGTTTTTT.

This chain links TRBV19 with TRBJ1-2; 7 bases fit TRBD1. The CDR3 sequence is 15 residues long. Germline loops: CDR1 LNHDA, CDR2 SQIVND (reference sequence). Unmatched junction bases numbered 10, after V lost 3 bases and J lost 6 bases. CDR3 DNA: TGTGCCAGTAGTATGCGGCCCGTGACAGGGAATGGCTACACCTTC. Translating it yields CASSMRPVTGNGYTF.

The chain links TRBV7-9 to TRBJ2-7, with TRBD1 matching 9 bases. The CDR3 covers 16 residues. The germline CDR1 and CDR2 sequences are SEHNR and FQNEAQ (reference sequence). V lost 1 base to trimming and J lost 7 bases; unmatched junction nucleotides: 11. CDR3 residues: CASSLGSGQGSREQYF. The CDR3, as DNA: TGTGCCAGCAGCTTAGGATCGGGACAGGGATCGCGGGAGCAGTACTTC.

The table lists this clone with a count of one. The chain combines TRBV19 with TRBJ1-5, with D maybe TRBD1 (5 bases). Germline V gene data show CDR1 as LNHDA and CDR2 as SQIVND (reference sequence). Trimming shortened V by 4 bases and J by 3 bases, and 16 bases separated the two germline ends. This CDR3 has 16 amino acids. CDR3 loop: CASSTPEGRVNQPQHF. The CDR3 DNA reads as TGTGCCAGTAGTACGCCCGAGGGGCGCGTCAATCAGCCCCAGCATTTT.

This chain joins TRBV30 and TRBJ2-7; 9 bases are a match to TRBD2. V lost 0 bases to trimming and J lost 3 bases; unmatched junction nucleotides: 6. The CDR3 loop spans 15 amino acids. Germline assignment: CDR1 GTSNPN and CDR2 SVGIG (reference sequence). The CDR3 here is CAWSVGGLAIYEQYF. The CDR3 nucleotides are TGTGCCTGGAGTGTAGGGGGACTAGCTATCTACGAGCAGTACTTC.

The CDR3 loop reads CASRTGGDSPLHF. The CDR3 DNA reads as TGTGCCAGTCGAACAGGGGGTGATTCACCCCTCCACTTT. This chain joins TRBV19 and TRBJ1-6; 8 positions match TRBD1. The ends lost 8 bases at V and 8 bases at J; junction bases unmatched: 5. This CDR3 is built from 13 residues. Germline CDR1 LNHDA, CDR2 SQIVND (reference sequence).

There are a few counts of this clone. The V call is TRBV20-1, the J call TRBJ1-2; D is unclear. Trimming left V 7 bases short and J 8 bases short, with 11 bases between. Germline CDR1 DFQATT, CDR2 SNEGSKA (reference sequence). The CDR3 spans 10 residues. The CDR3, as DNA: TGCAGTGTTCAGACAAACGGCTACACCTTC. Its translation is CSVQTNGYTF.

The rearrangement uses TRBV5-1 and TRBJ2-7; the D gene could be TRBD1 or TRBD2 (5 bases each). Trimming took off 3 bases at V and 2 bases at J, with 21 bases between the two ends. The germline CDR1 and CDR2 sequences are SGHRS and YFSETQ. The CDR3 consists of 17 residues. The CDR3 protein is CASSWTTSGRGTYEQYF. The CDR3 DNA reads as TGCGCCAGCAGCTGGACAACCAGCGGTAGGGGTACCTACGAGCAGTACTTC.

This chain links TRBV25-1 with TRBJ1-2, with a tentative D call TRBD1 (6 bases). This CDR3 spans 15 amino acids. V lost 5 bases to trimming and J lost 9 bases, with 22 bases between them. The germline gives CDR1 MGHDK, CDR2 SYGVNS. The chain's CDR3 is CASSPLGGRSRSYTF. The CDR3 DNA reads as TGTGCCAGCAGTCCCCTGGGGGGGCGATCGAGGAGCTACACCTTC.

Only a few counts were recorded for this clone. This sequence joins TRBV4-1 and TRBJ2-3, with 13 bases lining up with TRBD2. V lost 0 bases and J lost 6; bases outside the gene matches: 9. The CDR3 has 18 amino acids. Per the germline V gene, CDR1 is MGHRA and CDR2 is YSYEKL. CDR3 nucleotides: TGCGCCAGCAGCCAAGAGTTCACTAGCGGGGGGGCCCGGGATACGCAGTATTTT. Translation: CASSQEFTSGGARDTQYF.

This chain links TRBV27 with TRBJ1-2; the D is unclear. The CDR3 length is 13 residues. Looked up from germline, CDR1 is MNHEY and CDR2 is SMNVEV (reference sequence). The germline V and J ends were trimmed by 6 bases and 7 bases, with 15 bases remaining between them. In DNA form, the CDR3 reads TGTGCCAGCAGCCCCATTGGGGTTGTTGGCTACACCTTC. Residues: CASSPIGVVGYTF.

The chain carries TRBV4-2 and TRBJ1-1, with D perhaps TRBD1 (5 bases). Trimming cost V 5 bases and J 0 bases, with 16 bases left between them. CDR1 and CDR2 from the germline V gene are LGHNA and YNFKEQ. This CDR3 comprises 16 residues. The CDR3, as DNA: TGTGCCAGCAGCTATCAATCGACAGTAATGAACACTGAAGCTTTCTTT. The encoded protein is CASSYQSTVMNTEAFF.

The chain recombines TRBV5-1 with TRBJ2-1, with D possibly TRBD2 on 6 matching bases. This CDR3 is 16 amino acids long. Germline lookup yields CDR1 SGHRS and CDR2 YFSETQ. V lost 4 bases and J 0 bases, leaving 14 bases between the germline ends. CDR3 nucleotide sequence: TGCGCCAGCAGCCGGGGAGGATCAACCTCCTACAATGAGCAGTTCTTC. Protein: CASSRGGSTSYNEQFF.

This clone appeared a single time. The V call is TRBV12-3 or TRBV12-4, the J call TRBJ1-2; D gene unclear. The CDR3 contains 13 residues. With 8 bases removed from V and 4 bases from J, the gap between germline ends came to 14 bases. The CDR3 coding sequence is TGTGCCAGCGCCCCCCCCCAGGCCTATGGCTACACCTTC. Translation gives CASAPPQAYGYTF.

This sequence joins TRBV2 and TRBJ1-1, with unresolved D. The CDR3 spans 12 residues. Looked up from germline, CDR1 is SNHLY and CDR2 is FYNNEI. The V gene lost 7 bases and the J gene lost 1 base, with 7 bases spanning the gap. The CDR3 spells CASTWSNTEAFF. CDR3 DNA sequence: TGTGCCAGCACCTGGTCGAACACTGAAGCTTTCTTT.

V gene TRBV5-1 combines with J gene TRBJ1-3; no clear D gene. CDR1 and CDR2 (germline): SGHRS, YFSETQ. Deletions cut 4 bases from V and 0 bases from J, with 14 bases between. The CDR3 length is 16 residues. The CDR3: CASSPRSRGSGNTIYF. CDR3 bases: TGCGCCAGCAGCCCCAGGAGTCGGGGCTCTGGAAACACCATATATTTT. Filled out from reference TRBV5-1 and TRBJ1-3, the complete variable domain reads KAGVTQTPRYLIKTRGQQVTLSCSPISGHRSVSWYQQTPGQGLQFLFEYFSETQRNKGNFPGRFSGRQFSNSRSEMNVSTLELGDSALYLCASSPRSRGSGNTIYFGEGSWLTVV.

The CDR3 bases are TGTGCCAGCAGCTCAACGTTTCAGTACTTC. It codes for CASSSTFQYF. V and J are TRBV5-4 and TRBJ2-4; D remains ambiguous. Between the trimmed V and J ends, which lost 3 bases and 11 bases, there was a span of 6 bases. The CDR3 is made up of 10 amino acids. Germline CDR1 reads SGHNT; CDR2 reads YYREEE (reference sequence).

The chain is built from TRBV10-3 and TRBJ2-1, with 8 bases that match TRBD2. J was trimmed by 0 bases and V by 8 bases; bases with no gene match: 6. Germline CDR1 is ENHRY and CDR2 is SYGVKD. The CDR3 spans 15 residues. The CDR3 here is CAIGGGGTSYNEQFF. CDR3 DNA sequence: TGTGCCATCGGTGGCGGGGGGACCTCCTACAATGAGCAGTTCTTC.

This clone was seen a single time. The chain couples TRBV5-1 to TRBJ2-1, with TRBD1 matching over 7 bases. CDR1 and CDR2 from the germline V gene are SGHRS and YFSETQ. The ends lost 4 bases at V and 5 bases at J; junction bases unmatched: 3. This CDR3 has 13 residues. CDR3 sequence (DNA): TGCGCCAGCAGCGTGGGACAGAACAATGAGCAGTTCTTC. As protein: CASSVGQNNEQFF. Drawing the rest from reference TRBV5-1 and TRBJ2-1, the complete variable domain is KAGVTQTPRYLIKTRGQQVTLSCSPISGHRSVSWYQQTPGQGLQFLFEYFSETQRNKGNFPGRFSGRQFSNSRSEMNVSTLELGDSALYLCASSVGQNNEQFFGPGTRLTVL.

This chain joins TRBV6-5 and TRBJ1-1; a weak D match, TRBD1 (6 bases). The CDR3 spans 14 residues. Germline CDR1 and CDR2: MNHEY and SVGAGI. V was shortened by 7 bases and J by 4 bases, with 16 bases between the two germline ends. CDR3 sequence: CASTGKRDTTEAFF. The CDR3 coding sequence is TGTGCCAGCACGGGTAAGAGGGACACCACTGAAGCTTTCTTT.